This record looks at one TCR beta chain sequence and its context. This sample was included in a study of blood T cell repertoires in COVID-19. Assay: immunoSEQ multiplex PCR; the TCRdb copy retains only in-frame clones and omits some. The repertoire holds fewer than 400,000 clones, with around 85% as singletons. The length of the CDR3 is 15 residues. The germline V gene encodes CDR1 ENHRY and CDR2 SYGVKD. The V end was cut by 5 bases, the J end by 5 bases, with 15 bases between. The J gene is TRBJ2-2, the V gene TRBV10-3; possible D gene TRBD2, 5 bases. The material sequenced was PBMCs or T cells enriched from blood (not recorded which). The sequence came from a young woman who had been exposed to COVID-19. The CDR3 nucleotides are TGTGCCATCAGTAGTCGGGGTGCCCCAACCGGGGAGCTGTTTTTT. Its protein product is CAISSRGAPTGELFF.